The 16 T cell receptor beta chains in this list originate from one sample, sequenced in a study of T cell repertoires in cytomegalovirus infection. MiXCR, run by TCRdb on the reads, gives a single entry per CDR3 protein. The table shows over 95,000 distinct CDR3 sequences, with around 30% occurring only once. These TCRs are of unknown antigen specificity. The sample was CD8+ T cells from cultured PBMCs, taken from culture after CMV antigen stimulation. The receptors come from a human donor in good health (CMV status not recorded). Some clones in this sample may be carry-over from other donors' samples.

The V and J genes are TRBV5-1 and TRBJ2-3; 11 bases agree with TRBD2. V lost 4 bases, J lost 2 bases, and 6 bases stayed unmatched. CDR1 SGHRS and CDR2 YFSETQ come from the germline V gene. This CDR3 has 16 amino acids. CDR3 region: CASSPGTSGNTDTQYF. In DNA form, the CDR3 reads TGCGCCAGCAGCCCGGGGACTAGCGGTAACACAGATACGCAGTATTTT.

The V call is TRBV27, the J call TRBJ2-7, with D possibly matching TRBD2 (6 bases). Germline-derived CDR1 and CDR2 are MNHEY and SMNVEV (reference sequence). The CDR3 spans 15 residues. Trimming stripped 5 bases from V and 0 bases from J, with 14 bases between. The CDR3 DNA sequence: TGTGCCAGCAGTCCTGTTCCGGGGGACTCCTACGAGCAGTACTTC. This codes for CASSPVPGDSYEQYF.

The chain couples TRBV23-1 to TRBJ2-2, with TRBD2 as a possible D gene (5 bases). TRBV23-1 counts as an open reading frame of uncertain function. The CDR3 is 17 residues long. V was pared by 4 bases and J by 7 bases, with 22 bases between. This CDR3 reads CASSPRRGGGWDGELFF. For the CDR3, the DNA is TGCGCCAGCAGTCCCCGGCGTGGCGGAGGATGGGACGGGGAGCTGTTTTTT.

The chain joins TRBV19 to TRBJ1-1, with D unclear. V lost 3 bases and J lost 2, with 10 bases in between. Per germline, CDR1 LNHDA and CDR2 SQIVND (reference sequence). The CDR3 covers 14 residues. This chain's CDR3 is CASSIAGLNTEAFF. The DNA for the CDR3 is TGTGCCAGTAGTATCGCGGGGTTAAACACTGAAGCTTTCTTT.

This clonotype has a handful of counts. The J gene is TRBJ1-2, the V gene TRBV27; D unresolved. Germline values: CDR1 MNHEY, CDR2 SMNVEV (reference sequence). V was trimmed by 3 bases and J by 0 bases, leaving 8 bases between them. This CDR3 comprises 14 residues. The CDR3 region has the DNA TGTGCCAGCAGTTTGAATGAAGCTAACTATGGCTACACCTTC. This translates into CASSLNEANYGYTF.

This chain connects TRBV4-1 to TRBJ2-7; TRBD2 might be the D (5 bases). This CDR3 has 16 residues. Looked up from germline, CDR1 is MGHRA and CDR2 is YSYEKL. V lost 0 bases and J 2 bases, leaving 14 bases between the germline ends. This CDR3 is CASSQDRSGEAYEQYF. The CDR3 nucleotides read TGCGCCAGCAGCCAAGATCGGAGCGGAGAAGCCTACGAGCAGTACTTC.

This clonotype was seen more than once but under ten times. The CDR3 spells CASSGRVPLSTNDDAEKLFF. CDR3 DNA: TGTGCCAGCAGTGGCAGGGTACCCCTCTCAACTAATGATGATGCTGAAAAACTGTTTTTT. J is TRBJ1-4 and V is TRBV2, with a tentative D call TRBD1 (5 bases). Trimming removed 4 bases from V and 7 bases from J, with 31 bases in between. The CDR3 is 20 amino acids. CDR1 SNHLY and CDR2 FYNNEI come from the germline V gene.

This clonotype was detected a few times. The chain links TRBV7-9 to TRBJ2-1; 8 bases map to TRBD1. Per germline, CDR1 SEHNR and CDR2 FQNEAQ (reference sequence). Trimming at V came to 5 bases and at J to 3 bases, leaving 9 bases not matched to a gene. The length of the CDR3 is 16 residues. CDR3 nucleotides: TGTGCCAGCAGCGCGCCTACAGGGGGTTACTACAATGAGCAGTTCTTC. It translates to CASSAPTGGYYNEQFF.

The rearrangement links TRBV19 to TRBJ2-1; 12 bases match TRBD2. There are 15 residues in the CDR3. Germline V gene data show CDR1 as LNHDA and CDR2 as SQIVND (reference sequence). V shed 9 bases and J 11 bases; nucleotides not matched to a gene: 14. The CDR3 protein is CASSSGGALISQQFF. The CDR3 DNA reads TGTGCCAGCTCTAGCGGGGGGGCCCTAATCAGTCAGCAGTTCTTC.

This clonotype was seen at least ten times. The chain uses TRBV7-6 and TRBJ2-1; 7 positions match TRBD2. The CDR3 has 18 amino acids. V was clipped by 5 bases and J by 2 bases; unmatched bases: 15. Germline V gives CDR1 SGHVS, CDR2 FNYEAQ. The CDR3 region has the DNA TGTGCCAGCAGCCCCCGGGCAGCGGGGACCATCACCTACAATGAGCAGTTCTTC. It codes for CASSPRAAGTITYNEQFF.

This rearrangement joins TRBV5-4 to TRBJ2-1; no definite D call. CDR3 length: 13 amino acids. The germline V gene encodes CDR1 SGHNT and CDR2 YYREEE (reference sequence). V lost 0 bases to trimming and J lost 4 bases, with 5 bases between them. The CDR3 spells CASSLAQYNEQFF. The DNA for the CDR3 is TGTGCCAGCAGCTTGGCACAGTACAATGAGCAGTTCTTC.

The sample holds many counts of this clonotype. V is TRBV20-1 and J is TRBJ2-3, with 9 bases matching TRBD2. The germline V gene encodes CDR1 DFQATT and CDR2 SNEGSKA (reference sequence). The CDR3 has 15 amino acids. V shed 3 bases and J 5 bases; nucleotides not matched to a gene: 9. CDR3 sequence reads: CSASVQRGAGDTQYF. CDR3 nucleotide sequence: TGCAGTGCTAGCGTCCAGCGGGGGGCAGGAGATACGCAGTATTTT.

The V gene is TRBV7-2, the J gene TRBJ1-1; 8 positions match TRBD1. Per germline, CDR1 SGHTA and CDR2 FQGNSA. The ends lost 5 bases at V and 2 bases at J; junction bases unmatched: 4. This CDR3 has 14 amino acids. As DNA, the CDR3 is TGTGCCAGCAGCCAACAGGGGGGAAACACTGAAGCTTTCTTT. Its translation: CASSQQGGNTEAFF.

The chain recombines TRBV6-5 with TRBJ2-2; 9 bases line up with TRBD2. Germline V gene lookup returns CDR1 MNHEY and CDR2 SVGAGI. CDR3 length equals 16 residues. The V gene end was trimmed by 2 bases and the J gene end by 6 bases; junction bases not matched to a gene: 7. The CDR3 sequence is CASSYQGRGGPGELFF. CDR3 sequence (DNA): TGTGCCAGCAGTTACCAGGGGCGGGGGGGCCCCGGGGAGCTGTTTTTT.

V usage is TRBV7-2 and J usage is TRBJ2-7; perhaps TRBD1 as D (5 bases). The germline V and J ends were trimmed by 2 bases and 5 bases, with 16 bases remaining between them. The CDR3 extends over 15 amino acids. Germline-derived CDR1 and CDR2 are SGHTA and FQGNSA. The CDR3 loop is CASSLPQTDPHEQYF. The CDR3 bases are TGTGCCAGCAGCTTACCCCAGACAGACCCCCACGAGCAGTACTTC.

The chain recombines TRBV4-1 with TRBJ2-2; D uncertain. The CDR3 is 14 residues long. With 4 bases removed from V and 7 bases from J, the gap between germline ends came to 13 bases. Germline loops: CDR1 MGHRA, CDR2 YSYEKL. CDR3 sequence reads: CASSPERRGGELFF. In nucleotides, the CDR3 is TGCGCCAGCAGCCCCGAAAGGAGAGGCGGGGAGCTGTTTTTT.